This T cell receptor (beta chain) was identified in a study of blood T cell repertoires in COVID-19. Study overall: The United States, Italy and Spain were the sources of the acute and convalescent COVID-19 samples. Sample material is recorded as cDNA or gDNA derived from T cells, B-cell-depleted T cells, or PBMCs.

This CDR3 contains 13 residues. Trimming stripped 6 bases from V and 8 bases from J, with 16 bases between. In germline, CDR1 is ENHRY, CDR2 SYGVKD. Using immunoSEQ multiplex PCR, the repertoire was profiled, and TCRdb retains in-frame clones only, with some absent. The repertoire includes about 190,000 clones, under 80% of them detected once, and roughly 14% sits in the top ten. The chain couples TRBV10-3 to TRBJ1-1, with D perhaps TRBD1 (5 bases). The material sequenced was peripheral blood. This TCR came from a man aged 50-59 years who had recovered from COVID-19. The CDR3 is CAIRETAEKEAFF. The CDR3 bases are TGTGCCATCAGGGAGACAGCGGAGAAAGAAGCTTTCTTT.